This T cell receptor beta chain was captured by sequencing in a study of T cell responses to AZD1222 COVID-19 vaccine. V trimming: 0 bases; J trimming: 4 bases; junction bases outside the gene matches: 27. Germline V gives CDR1 KGHDR, CDR2 SFDVKD. This CDR3 has 24 residues. Study results and limitations: Clonal diversity may have been underestimated in mostly white British donors.

As for this clone: No antigen is known for it.

Assay used: immunoSEQ multiplex PCR; TCRdb lists only in-frame clones, some missing. The sample has roughly 66,000 clones, 75% to 85% seen once. This clonotype was sampled from an adult in good health. Sequencing was performed on peripheral blood, taken on day 0 of AZD1222 vaccination. V gene TRBV24-1 combines with J gene TRBJ2-5, with 11 positions matching TRBD1. CDR3 sequence (DNA): TGTGCCACCAGTGATTTGCTCGTCATTTTTGGACAGGGGGCTTCCGCGGGTAGCGGAGAGACCCAGTACTTC. Its translation: CATSDLLVIFGQGASAGSGETQYF.